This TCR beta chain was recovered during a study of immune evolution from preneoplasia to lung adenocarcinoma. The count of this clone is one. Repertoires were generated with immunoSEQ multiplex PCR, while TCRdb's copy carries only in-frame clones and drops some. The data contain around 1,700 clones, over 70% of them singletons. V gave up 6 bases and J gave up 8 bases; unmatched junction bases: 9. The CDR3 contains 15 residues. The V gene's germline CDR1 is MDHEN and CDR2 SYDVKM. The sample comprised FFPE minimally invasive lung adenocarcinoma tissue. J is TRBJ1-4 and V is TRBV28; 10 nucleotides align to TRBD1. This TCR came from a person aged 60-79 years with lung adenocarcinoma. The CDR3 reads CASSRVGTGEEKLFF. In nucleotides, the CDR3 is TGTGCCAGCAGCCGAGTAGGGACAGGGGAAGAAAAACTGTTTTTT.